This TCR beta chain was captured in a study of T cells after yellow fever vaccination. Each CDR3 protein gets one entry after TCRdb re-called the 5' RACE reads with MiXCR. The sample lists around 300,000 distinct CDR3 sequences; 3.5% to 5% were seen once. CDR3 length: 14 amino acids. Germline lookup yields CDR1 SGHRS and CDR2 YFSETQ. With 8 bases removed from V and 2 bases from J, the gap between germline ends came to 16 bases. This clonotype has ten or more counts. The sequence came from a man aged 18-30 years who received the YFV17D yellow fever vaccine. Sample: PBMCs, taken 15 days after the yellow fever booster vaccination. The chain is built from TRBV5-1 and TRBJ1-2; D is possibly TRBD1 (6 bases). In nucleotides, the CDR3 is TGCGCCAGAGAATCGGGACATCACAACTATGGCTACACCTTC. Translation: CARESGHHNYGYTF. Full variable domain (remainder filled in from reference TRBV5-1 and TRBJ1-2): KAGVTQTPRYLIKTRGQQVTLSCSPISGHRSVSWYQQTPGQGLQFLFEYFSETQRNKGNFPGRFSGRQFSNSRSEMNVSTLELGDSALYLCARESGHHNYGYTFGSGTRLTVV.